This T cell receptor (beta chain) was documented in a study of CD8+ T cells in alopecia areata. After isolation, RNA underwent reverse transcription to generate cDNA as the sequencing template. Libraries were prepared by immunoSEQ multiplex PCR; TCRdb keeps only in-frame clonotypes and omits some of them. The sample carries 200,000 or so clones, 55% to 75% recorded once. Treatment described: oral pan-JAK inhibitor, 5-10 mg twice daily. The CDR3 has 16 residues. The V and J ends lost 3 bases and 1 base respectively, with 15 bases between them. In germline, CDR1 is MGHRA, CDR2 YSYEKL. The TCR was taken from a human donor with alopecia areata. The input for sequencing was CD4+ T cells sorted from blood, taken at week 24, from a patient treated with tofacitinib. The gene calls are TRBV4-1 and TRBJ1-2; perhaps TRBD1 as D (6 bases). Here the CDR3 DNA reads TGCGCCAGCAGCCACGGGGTTCGGGGGCGTAACTATGGCTACACCTTC. This translates into CASSHGVRGRNYGYTF.